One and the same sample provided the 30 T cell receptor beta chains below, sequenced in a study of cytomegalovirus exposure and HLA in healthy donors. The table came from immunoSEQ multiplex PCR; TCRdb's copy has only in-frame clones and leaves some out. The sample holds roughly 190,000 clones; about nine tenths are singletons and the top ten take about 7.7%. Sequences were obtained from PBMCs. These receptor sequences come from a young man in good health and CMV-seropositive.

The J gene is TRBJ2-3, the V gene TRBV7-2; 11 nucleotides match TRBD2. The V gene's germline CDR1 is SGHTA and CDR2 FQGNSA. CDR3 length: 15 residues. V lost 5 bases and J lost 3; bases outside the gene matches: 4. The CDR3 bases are TGTGCCAGCAGCGCGGGACTAGCGGATACAGATACGCAGTATTTT. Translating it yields CASSAGLADTDTQYF.

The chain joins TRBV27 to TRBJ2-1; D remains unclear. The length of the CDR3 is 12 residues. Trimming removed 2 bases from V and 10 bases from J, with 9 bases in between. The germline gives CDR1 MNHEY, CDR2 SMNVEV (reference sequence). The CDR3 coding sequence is TGTGCCAGCAGTTTAATAGGGAACGAGCAGTTCTTC. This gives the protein CASSLIGNEQFF.

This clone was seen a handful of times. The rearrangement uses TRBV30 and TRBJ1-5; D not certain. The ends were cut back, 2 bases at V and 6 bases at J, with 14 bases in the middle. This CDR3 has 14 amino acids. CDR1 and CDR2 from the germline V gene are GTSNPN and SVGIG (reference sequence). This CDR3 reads CAWSPLVGGQPQHF. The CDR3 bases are TGTGCCTGGAGTCCTCTTGTTGGCGGTCAGCCCCAGCATTTT. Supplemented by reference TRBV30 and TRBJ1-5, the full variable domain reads SQTIHQWPATLVQPVGSPLSLECTVEGTSNPNLYWYRQAAGRGLQLLFYSVGIGQISSEVPQNLSASRPQDRQFILSSKKLLLSDSGFYLCAWSPLVGGQPQHFGDGTRLSIL.

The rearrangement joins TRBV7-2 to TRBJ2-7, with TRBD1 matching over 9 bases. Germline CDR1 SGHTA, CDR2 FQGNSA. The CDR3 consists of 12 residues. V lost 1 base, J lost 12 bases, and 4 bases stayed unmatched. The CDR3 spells CASSLEGGQGYF. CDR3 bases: TGTGCCAGCAGCTTAGAAGGGGGACAGGGGTACTTC.

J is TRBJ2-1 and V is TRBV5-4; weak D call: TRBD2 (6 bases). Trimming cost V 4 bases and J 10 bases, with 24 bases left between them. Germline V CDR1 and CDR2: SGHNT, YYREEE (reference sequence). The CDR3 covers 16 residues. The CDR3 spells CASSPRTGAGAGEQFF. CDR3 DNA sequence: TGTGCCAGCAGCCCGAGGACCGGAGCGGGTGCGGGAGAGCAGTTCTTC. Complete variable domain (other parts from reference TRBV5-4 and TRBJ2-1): ETGVTQSPTHLIKTRGQQVTLRCSSQSGHNTVSWYQQALGQGPQFIFQYYREEENGRGNFPPRFSGLQFPNYSSELNVNALELDDSALYLCASSPRTGAGAGEQFFGPGTRLTVL.

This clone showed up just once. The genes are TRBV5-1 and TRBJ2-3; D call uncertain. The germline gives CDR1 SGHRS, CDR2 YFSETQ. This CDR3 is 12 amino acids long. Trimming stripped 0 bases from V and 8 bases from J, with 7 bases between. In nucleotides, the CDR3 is TGCGCCAGCAGCTTGGTAGGAAGTACGCAGTATTTT. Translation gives CASSLVGSTQYF.

The CDR3 DNA is TGCAGTGCTAGTTTGGCGGGAGAGCAGTTCTTC. Translated, it gives CSASLAGEQFF. This chain uses TRBV20-1 with TRBJ2-1, with D possibly matching TRBD2 (6 bases). Germline V lookup: CDR1 DFQATT, CDR2 SNEGSKA (reference sequence). Trimming removed 3 bases from V and 10 bases from J, with 10 bases in between. The CDR3 extends over 11 amino acids.

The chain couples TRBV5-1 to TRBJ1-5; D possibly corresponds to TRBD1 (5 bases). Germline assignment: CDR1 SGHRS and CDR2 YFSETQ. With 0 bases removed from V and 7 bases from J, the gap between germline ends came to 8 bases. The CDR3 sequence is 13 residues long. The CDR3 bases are TGCGCCAGCAGCTTGGGGGCAGGGCAGCCCCAGCATTTT. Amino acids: CASSLGAGQPQHF. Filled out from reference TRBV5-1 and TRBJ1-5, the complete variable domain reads KAGVTQTPRYLIKTRGQQVTLSCSPISGHRSVSWYQQTPGQGLQFLFEYFSETQRNKGNFPGRFSGRQFSNSRSEMNVSTLELGDSALYLCASSLGAGQPQHFGDGTRLSIL.

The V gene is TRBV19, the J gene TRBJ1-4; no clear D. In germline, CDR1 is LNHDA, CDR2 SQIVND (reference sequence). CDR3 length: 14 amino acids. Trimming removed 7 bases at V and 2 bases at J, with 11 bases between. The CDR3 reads CASTAATTNEKLFF. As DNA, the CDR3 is TGTGCCAGTACCGCCGCGACGACTAATGAAAAACTGTTTTTT.

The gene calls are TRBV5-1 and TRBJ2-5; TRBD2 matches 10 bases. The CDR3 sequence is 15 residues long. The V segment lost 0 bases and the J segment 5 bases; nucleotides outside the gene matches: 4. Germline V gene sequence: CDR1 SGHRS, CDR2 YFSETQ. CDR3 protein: CASSLGLAGGETQYF. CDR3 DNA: TGCGCCAGCAGCTTGGGACTAGCGGGCGGGGAGACCCAGTACTTC.

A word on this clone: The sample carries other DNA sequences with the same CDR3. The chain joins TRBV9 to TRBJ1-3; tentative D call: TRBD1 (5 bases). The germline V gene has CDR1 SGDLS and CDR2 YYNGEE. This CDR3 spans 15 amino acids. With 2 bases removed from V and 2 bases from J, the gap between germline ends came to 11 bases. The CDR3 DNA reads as TGTGCCAGCAGCGTCCAGGGTACGGCTGGAAACACCATATATTTT. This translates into CASSVQGTAGNTIYF.

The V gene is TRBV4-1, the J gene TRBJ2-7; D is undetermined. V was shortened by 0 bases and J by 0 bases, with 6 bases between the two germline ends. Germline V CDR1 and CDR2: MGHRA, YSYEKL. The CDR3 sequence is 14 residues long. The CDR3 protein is CASSQEGPSYEQYF. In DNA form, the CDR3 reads TGCGCCAGCAGCCAAGAAGGGCCCTCCTACGAGCAGTACTTC.

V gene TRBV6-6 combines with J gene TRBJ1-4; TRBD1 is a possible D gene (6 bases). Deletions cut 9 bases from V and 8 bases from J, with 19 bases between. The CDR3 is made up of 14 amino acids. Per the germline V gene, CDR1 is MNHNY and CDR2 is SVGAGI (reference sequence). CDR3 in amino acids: CASSGGRSTEKLFF. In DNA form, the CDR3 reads TGTGCCAGTTCGGGGGGGCGGAGTACAGAAAAACTGTTTTTT.

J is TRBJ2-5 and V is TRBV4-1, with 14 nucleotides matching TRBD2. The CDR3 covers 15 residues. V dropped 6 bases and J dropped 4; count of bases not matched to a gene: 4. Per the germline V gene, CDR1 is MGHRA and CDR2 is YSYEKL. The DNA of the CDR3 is TGCGCCAGCAGACCGGGACTAGCGGGAGCAGAGACCCAGTACTTC. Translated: CASRPGLAGAETQYF.

The CDR3 sequence: CASSRRTGGDETQYF. The CDR3 nucleotides are TGTGCCAGCAGCCGTAGAACAGGGGGCGACGAGACCCAGTACTTC. This chain connects TRBV11-3 to TRBJ2-5; 9 bases map to TRBD1. The CDR3 is 15 residues long. Looked up from germline, CDR1 is SGHNT and CDR2 is YENEEA. Trimming cost V 5 bases and J 5 bases; bases outside gene matches: 9.

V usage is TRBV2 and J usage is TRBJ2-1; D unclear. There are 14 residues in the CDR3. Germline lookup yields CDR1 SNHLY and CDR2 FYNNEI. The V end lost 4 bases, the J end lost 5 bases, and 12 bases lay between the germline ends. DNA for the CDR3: TGTGCCAGCAGTGCCCCGTTTGGGGACAATGAGCAGTTCTTC. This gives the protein CASSAPFGDNEQFF.

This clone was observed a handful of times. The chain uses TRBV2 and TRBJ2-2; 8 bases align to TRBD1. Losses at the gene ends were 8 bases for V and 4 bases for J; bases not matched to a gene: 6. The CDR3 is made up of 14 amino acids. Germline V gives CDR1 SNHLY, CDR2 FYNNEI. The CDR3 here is CASRGQGATGELFF. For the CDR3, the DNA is TGTGCCAGCCGTGGACAGGGAGCCACCGGGGAGCTGTTTTTT.

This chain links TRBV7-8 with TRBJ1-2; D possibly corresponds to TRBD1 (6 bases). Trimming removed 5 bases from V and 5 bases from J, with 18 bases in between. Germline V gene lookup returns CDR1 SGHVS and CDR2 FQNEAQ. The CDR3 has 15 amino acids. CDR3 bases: TGTGCCAGCAGCCTCGAACAGGGAATCCGATATGGCTACACCTTC. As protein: CASSLEQGIRYGYTF.

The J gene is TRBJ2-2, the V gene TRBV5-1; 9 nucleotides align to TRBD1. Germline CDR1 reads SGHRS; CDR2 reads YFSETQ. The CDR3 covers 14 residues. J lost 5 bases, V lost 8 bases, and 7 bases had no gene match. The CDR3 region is CASSGTGRTGELFF. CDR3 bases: TGCGCCAGTTCCGGGACAGGGAGGACCGGGGAGCTGTTTTTT.

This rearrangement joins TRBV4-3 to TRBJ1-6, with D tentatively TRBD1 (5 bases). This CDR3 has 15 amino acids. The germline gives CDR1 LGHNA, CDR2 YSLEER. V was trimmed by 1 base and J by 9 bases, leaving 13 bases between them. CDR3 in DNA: TGCGCCAGCAGCCAAGGGGGGGTTGACGGTTCACCCCTCCACTTT. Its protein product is CASSQGGVDGSPLHF.

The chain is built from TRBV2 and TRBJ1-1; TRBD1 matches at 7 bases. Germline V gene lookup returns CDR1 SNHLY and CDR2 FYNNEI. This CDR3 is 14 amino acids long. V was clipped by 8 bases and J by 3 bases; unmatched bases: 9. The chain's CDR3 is CASLTGVGDTEAFF. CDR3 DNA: TGTGCCAGCTTAACAGGGGTGGGAGACACTGAAGCTTTCTTT.

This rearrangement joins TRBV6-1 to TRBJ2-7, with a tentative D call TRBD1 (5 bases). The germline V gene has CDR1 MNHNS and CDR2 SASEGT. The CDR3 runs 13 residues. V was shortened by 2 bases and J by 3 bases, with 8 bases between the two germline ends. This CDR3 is CASSELGHYEQYF. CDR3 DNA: TGTGCCAGCAGTGAACTAGGACACTACGAGCAGTACTTC.

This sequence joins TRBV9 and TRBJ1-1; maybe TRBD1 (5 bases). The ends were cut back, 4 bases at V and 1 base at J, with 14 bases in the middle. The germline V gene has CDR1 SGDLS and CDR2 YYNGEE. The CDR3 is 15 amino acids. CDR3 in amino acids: CASSQEGAGNTEAFF. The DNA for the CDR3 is TGTGCCAGCAGCCAAGAAGGGGCAGGGAACACTGAAGCTTTCTTT. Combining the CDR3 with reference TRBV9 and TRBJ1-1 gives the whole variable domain DSGVTQTPKHLITATGQRVTLRCSPRSGDLSVYWYQQSLDQGLQFLIQYYNGEERAKGNILERFSAQQFPDLHSELNLSSLELGDSALYFCASSQEGAGNTEAFFGQGTRLTVV.

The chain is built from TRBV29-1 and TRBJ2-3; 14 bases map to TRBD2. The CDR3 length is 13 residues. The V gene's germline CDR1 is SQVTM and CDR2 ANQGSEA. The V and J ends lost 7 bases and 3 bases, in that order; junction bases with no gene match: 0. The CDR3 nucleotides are TGCAGCGGACTAGCGGGAGGGACAGATACGCAGTATTTT. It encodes CSGLAGGTDTQYF.

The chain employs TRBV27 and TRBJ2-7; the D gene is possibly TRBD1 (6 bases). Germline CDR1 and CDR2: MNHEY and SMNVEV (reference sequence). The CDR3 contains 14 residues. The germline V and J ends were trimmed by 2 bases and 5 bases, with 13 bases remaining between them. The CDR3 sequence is CASSLEQGNHEQYF. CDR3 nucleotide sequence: TGTGCCAGCAGTTTAGAGCAGGGGAACCACGAGCAGTACTTC.

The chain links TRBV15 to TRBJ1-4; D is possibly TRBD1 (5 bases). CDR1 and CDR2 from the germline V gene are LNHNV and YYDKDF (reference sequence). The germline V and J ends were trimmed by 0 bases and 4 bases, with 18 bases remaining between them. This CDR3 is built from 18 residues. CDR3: CATSREWLGGAYNEKLFF. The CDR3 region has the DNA TGTGCCACCAGCAGAGAGTGGTTAGGAGGGGCTTATAATGAAAAACTGTTTTTT.

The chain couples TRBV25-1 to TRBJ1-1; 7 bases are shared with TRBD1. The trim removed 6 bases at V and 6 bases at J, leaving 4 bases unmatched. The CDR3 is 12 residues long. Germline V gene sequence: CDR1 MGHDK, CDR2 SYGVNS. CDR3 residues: CASSKGTAEAFF. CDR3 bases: TGTGCCAGCAGCAAAGGGACAGCTGAAGCTTTCTTT.

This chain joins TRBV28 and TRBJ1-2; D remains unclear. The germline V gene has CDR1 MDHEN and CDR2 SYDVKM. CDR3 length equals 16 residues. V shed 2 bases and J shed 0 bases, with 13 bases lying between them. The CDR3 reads CASSLLGAETNYGYTF. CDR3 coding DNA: TGTGCCAGCAGTTTACTGGGAGCAGAGACTAACTATGGCTACACCTTC.

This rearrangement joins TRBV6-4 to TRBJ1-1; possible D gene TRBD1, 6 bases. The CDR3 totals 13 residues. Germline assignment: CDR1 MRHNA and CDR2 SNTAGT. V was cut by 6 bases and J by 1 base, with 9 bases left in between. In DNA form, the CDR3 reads TGTGCCAGCAGCGCGGGACAGAACACTGAAGCTTTCTTT. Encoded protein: CASSAGQNTEAFF.

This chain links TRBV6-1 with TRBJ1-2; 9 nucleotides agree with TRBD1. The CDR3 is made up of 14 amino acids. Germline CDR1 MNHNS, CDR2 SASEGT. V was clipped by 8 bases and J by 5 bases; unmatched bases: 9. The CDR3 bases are TGTGCCAGCCAACAGGGGGCGCGGACGTATGGCTACACCTTC. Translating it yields CASQQGARTYGYTF.